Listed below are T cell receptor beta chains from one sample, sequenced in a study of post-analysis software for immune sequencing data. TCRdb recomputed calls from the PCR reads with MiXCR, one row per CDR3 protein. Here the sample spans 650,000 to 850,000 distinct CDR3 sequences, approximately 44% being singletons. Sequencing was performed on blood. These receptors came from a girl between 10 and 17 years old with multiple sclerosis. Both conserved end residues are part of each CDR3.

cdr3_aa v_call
CSAPGGSNDATDTQYF TRBV20-1
CATSRGKAFKEYQETQYF TRBV15
CSARPSSPQPYNEQFF TRBV20-1
CASGFKGGTNTEAFF TRBV12-5
CASSLLLGSYNEQFF TRBV27
CATRDSNEQFF TRBV24-1
CASSPTPLAGDTDTQYF TRBV12-3/TRBV12-4
CSARTGDTYEQYF TRBV29-1
CATSDTGLAGGPFYNEQFF TRBV24-1
CASSSHYSGLLRFF TRBV6-5
CASSRWGEGDEQYF TRBV7-6
CSVELSGRAGGNEQFF TRBV29-1
CASSSTGAFLETQYF TRBV7-2
CASSSASGETQYF TRBV12-3/TRBV12-4
CASSFQTGAIRSQEAQYF TRBV12-3/TRBV12-4
CASSQGPQPQHF TRBV3-1
CASGLEGGEQFF TRBV12-5
CASSLTGQGIYEQYF TRBV7-9
CASSPTGLAGDPYEQYF TRBV27
CASSLWASSRGETQYF TRBV27
CASSLTPLAQSSYEQYF TRBV12-3/TRBV12-4
CASSFGRNQPQHF TRBV5-6
CASRQGAQETQYF TRBV6-6
CSVELWSGLGETQYF TRBV29-1
CASSPPGQRRGYTF TRBV7-9
CASSYFVDGNTEAFF TRBV6-6
CASSFQTESYGYTF TRBV7-2
CASSSRLPGRTHDNEQFF TRBV7-9
CASRRDVGELFF TRBV6-2/TRBV6-3
CASSQGTGGGNTQYF TRBV4-3
CASSTTGLRGYTF TRBV28
CASSQDGGPGARDQPQHF TRBV4-1
CAISGQGAPYEQYF TRBV10-3
CASTPDPGAGRLAQYF TRBV3-1
CAISGTSFETQYF TRBV10-3
CSVEGTGDYEQYF TRBV29-1
CASHPTERGTDTQYF TRBV27
CASSYSGLAGGEETQYF TRBV6-5
CASRGPATPEQYF TRBV5-5
CSVRDPGYEQYF TRBV29-1
CASSLERNYEQYF TRBV12-3/TRBV12-4
CSGQPRVVHEQYF TRBV20-1
CASSWSGGRGEQFF TRBV12-3/TRBV12-4